A single sample gave rise to the 24 T cell receptor beta chains below, sequenced in a study of technical replicates of blood from a few donors. Produced via immunoSEQ multiplex PCR; TCRdb's table is partial and in-frame only. The sample yields some 70,000 clones, roughly 89% seen once. Source material: T cells isolated from PBMCs. Source of these receptors: a human donor in good health.

The chain recombines TRBV29-1 with TRBJ2-3; 9 nucleotides agree with TRBD1. Germline V gene lookup returns CDR1 SQVTM and CDR2 ANQGSEA. Trimming at V came to 4 bases and at J to 4 bases, leaving 24 bases not matched to a gene. The CDR3 length is 20 residues. The CDR3: CSVGEDRGTGTPLSADTQYF. CDR3 nucleotide sequence: TGCAGCGTTGGAGAGGATAGGGGGACAGGGACCCCGCTGAGTGCAGATACGCAGTATTTT.

The chain joins TRBV11-3 to TRBJ2-1; 11 bases map to TRBD2. With V trimmed by 5 bases and J by 4 bases, 7 bases remained unmatched. Germline values: CDR1 SGHNT, CDR2 YENEEA. The CDR3 consists of 16 residues. This chain's CDR3 is CASSPTGTSGYNEQFF. Written as DNA, the CDR3 is TGTGCCAGCAGCCCCACCGGGACTAGCGGTTACAATGAGCAGTTCTTC.

This chain joins TRBV11-2 and TRBJ2-7; 7 bases line up with TRBD1. Germline V gene lookup returns CDR1 SGHAT and CDR2 FQNNGV. CDR3 size: 20 residues. V lost 0 bases and J lost 0; bases outside the gene matches: 17. In DNA, the CDR3 is TGTGCCAGCAGCTTAGATCTGGATGATGAGGGGGCATTAAGCTCCTACGAGCAGTACTTC. Protein: CASSLDLDDEGALSSYEQYF.

This sequence joins TRBV19 and TRBJ2-1; D might be TRBD1 (6 bases). This CDR3 comprises 14 residues. Germline lookup yields CDR1 LNHDA and CDR2 SQIVND (reference sequence). Trimming shortened V by 5 bases and J by 4 bases, and 12 bases separated the two germline ends. The CDR3 protein is CASSLGQLYNEQFF. CDR3 sequence (DNA): TGTGCCAGTAGTCTAGGACAGCTATACAATGAGCAGTTCTTC.

This clone was recorded once. The chain is built from TRBV11-2 and TRBJ2-1, with 12 bases aligning to TRBD2. CDR3 size: 16 residues. With 4 bases clipped from V and 7 bases from J, the junction kept 8 bases outside the gene matches. Germline CDR1 reads SGHAT; CDR2 reads FQNNGV. CDR3 loop: CASSSLGLAGLNEQFF. The DNA of the CDR3 is TGTGCCAGCAGCTCACTAGGACTAGCGGGATTGAATGAGCAGTTCTTC.

The chain joins TRBV13 to TRBJ2-3, with 12 bases identical to TRBD2. This CDR3 is built from 16 residues. J lost 5 bases, V lost 8 bases, and 11 bases had no gene match. Germline V lookup: CDR1 PRHDT, CDR2 FYEKMQ (reference sequence). In nucleotides, the CDR3 is TGTGCCAGCTCCCAGGTGACTAGCGGGAGTGAAGATACGCAGTATTTT. Residues: CASSQVTSGSEDTQYF.

The J gene is TRBJ2-7, the V gene TRBV5-6, with D tentatively TRBD2 (6 bases). The CDR3 has 14 amino acids. Trimming stripped 2 bases from V and 2 bases from J, with 11 bases between. CDR1 and CDR2 from the germline V gene are SGHDT and YYEEEE. CDR3 coding DNA: TGTGCCAGCAGCTTTTCGGGGGAGGCCTACGAGCAGTACTTC. Its translation: CASSFSGEAYEQYF. Full variable domain (rest looked up from reference TRBV5-6 and TRBJ2-7): DAGVTQSPTHLIKTRGQQVTLRCSPKSGHDTVSWYQQALGQGPQFIFQYYEEEERQRGNFPDRFSGHQFPNYSSELNVNALLLGDSALYLCASSFSGEAYEQYFGPGTRLTVT.

This clone occurred a few times. V and J are TRBV6-1 and TRBJ2-2; D gene ambiguous. Germline V gene sequence: CDR1 MNHNS, CDR2 SASEGT. The CDR3 has 13 amino acids. Trimming stripped 9 bases from V and 5 bases from J, with 13 bases between. CDR3 region: CASTGSPTGELFF. DNA of the CDR3: TGTGCCAGTACCGGGTCCCCTACCGGGGAGCTGTTTTTT.

The gene calls are TRBV9 and TRBJ1-3, with D hard to call. Germline CDR1 reads SGDLS; CDR2 reads YYNGEE. The CDR3 runs to 13 residues. The V end was cut by 0 bases, the J end by 8 bases, with 9 bases between. The CDR3 DNA is TGTGCCAGCAGCGTAGAAGGGAGAGACACCATATATTTT. The encoded protein is CASSVEGRDTIYF. Filled out from reference TRBV9 and TRBJ1-3, the complete variable domain reads DSGVTQTPKHLITATGQRVTLRCSPRSGDLSVYWYQQSLDQGLQFLIQYYNGEERAKGNILERFSAQQFPDLHSELNLSSLELGDSALYFCASSVEGRDTIYFGEGSWLTVV.

The rearrangement joins TRBV5-1 to TRBJ2-7; D is ambiguous. Germline-derived CDR1 and CDR2 are SGHRS and YFSETQ. Trimming shortened V by 1 base and J by 0 bases, and 11 bases separated the two germline ends. This CDR3 comprises 15 residues. CDR3 region: CASSLPRSYSYEQYF. CDR3 DNA: TGCGCCAGCAGCTTGCCCCGTTCCTACTCCTACGAGCAGTACTTC.

The chain recombines TRBV5-6 with TRBJ1-1; D is unresolved. Germline V gives CDR1 SGHDT, CDR2 YYEEEE. The CDR3 is made up of 15 amino acids. Trimming took 2 bases from V and 1 from J, leaving 12 bases between them. The CDR3 is CASSFSGMGNTEAFF. The CDR3 DNA reads as TGTGCCAGCAGCTTTTCGGGGATGGGGAACACTGAAGCTTTCTTT.

This clone appeared a single time. This chain joins TRBV27 and TRBJ2-3; TRBD2 matches 11 bases. CDR1 and CDR2 (germline): MNHEY, SMNVEV (reference sequence). This CDR3 region has 16 residues. V trimming: 5 bases; J trimming: 4 bases; junction bases outside the gene matches: 8. In nucleotides, the CDR3 is TGTGCCAGCAGTAAACTAGCGGGAGATTCTTCAGATACGCAGTATTTT. Encoded protein: CASSKLAGDSSDTQYF.

This clone was seen more than once but under ten times. This chain links TRBV5-4 with TRBJ1-1; TRBD1 might be the D (6 bases). The V gene's germline CDR1 is SGHNT and CDR2 YYREEE (reference sequence). Trimming stripped 7 bases from V and 2 bases from J, with 12 bases between. This CDR3 has 13 amino acids. CDR3 amino acids: CASATGLNTEAFF. CDR3 in DNA: TGTGCCAGCGCCACAGGGCTTAACACTGAAGCTTTCTTT.

This chain joins TRBV9 and TRBJ2-7, with D unclear. V lost 0 bases to trimming and J lost 0 bases, with 13 bases between them. The CDR3 has 16 amino acids. Germline CDR1 is SGDLS and CDR2 is YYNGEE. The CDR3 region has the DNA TGTGCCAGCAGCGTAGATGAGAGTTCGGGCTCCTACGAGCAGTACTTC. Its protein is CASSVDESSGSYEQYF.

J is TRBJ2-7 and V is TRBV28; TRBD2 matches 7 bases. J lost 5 bases, V lost 3 bases, and 4 bases had no gene match. The CDR3 loop spans 13 amino acids. Germline CDR1 reads MDHEN; CDR2 reads SYDVKM. The CDR3 region is CASSFGGSNEQYF. In nucleotides, the CDR3 is TGTGCCAGCAGTTTCGGCGGGAGTAACGAGCAGTACTTC. The whole variable domain, filled in from reference TRBV28 and TRBJ2-7, reads DVKVTQSSRYLVKRTGEKVFLECVQDMDHENMFWYRQDPGLGLRLIYFSYDVKMKEKGDIPEGYSVSREKKERFSLILESASTNQTSMYLCASSFGGSNEQYFGPGTRLTVT.

V and J are TRBV9 and TRBJ2-5, with 9 bases identical to TRBD1. V trimming: 4 bases; J trimming: 3 bases; junction bases outside the gene matches: 13. CDR1 SGDLS and CDR2 YYNGEE come from the germline V gene. This CDR3 comprises 17 residues. CDR3 sequence (DNA): TGTGCCAGCAGCACCCCAAAGGCCGGGACAGGGAAAGAGACCCAGTACTTC. Residues: CASSTPKAGTGKETQYF.

The gene calls are TRBV20-1 and TRBJ1-2, with D unclear. The V gene's germline CDR1 is DFQATT and CDR2 SNEGSKA (reference sequence). CDR3 length: 11 residues. Trimming took off 3 bases at V and 5 bases at J, with 7 bases between the two ends. The CDR3 here is CSASAVYGYTF. The CDR3 DNA reads TGCAGTGCTAGTGCGGTGTATGGCTACACCTTC.

The rearrangement joins TRBV7-7 to TRBJ2-1; perhaps TRBD2 as D (6 bases). Per germline, CDR1 SSHAT and CDR2 FNYEAQ (reference sequence). This CDR3 comprises 14 residues. V was pared by 5 bases and J by 1 base, with 9 bases between. The CDR3 here is CASSLSGSYNEQFF. CDR3 DNA: TGTGCCAGCAGCCTTAGCGGTTCCTACAATGAGCAGTTCTTC. Full variable domain (missing parts from reference TRBV7-7 and TRBJ2-1): GAGVSQSPRYKVTKRGQDVTLRCDPISSHATLYWYQQALGQGPEFLTYFNYEAQPDKSGLPSDRFSAERPEGSISTLTIQRTEQRDSAMYRCASSLSGSYNEQFFGPGTRLTVL.

V gene TRBV6-5 combines with J gene TRBJ1-3; weak D call: TRBD1 (5 bases). The CDR3 spans 15 residues. The ends were cut back, 5 bases at V and 0 bases at J, with 11 bases in the middle. CDR1 is MNHEY and CDR2 is SVGAGI in the germline V gene. The CDR3 loop reads CASSRGSDSGNTIYF. CDR3 coding DNA: TGTGCCAGCAGTCGGGGGTCCGACTCTGGAAACACCATATATTTT.

The chain has TRBV28 and TRBJ1-5; perhaps TRBD1 as D (5 bases). This CDR3 comprises 15 residues. Trimming pared 5 bases from V and 3 bases from J, leaving 14 bases between. CDR1 is MDHEN and CDR2 is SYDVKM in the germline V gene. The CDR3 coding sequence is TGTGCCAGCAGTAAGACAGTAGACCTCAATCAGCCCCAGCATTTT. It encodes CASSKTVDLNQPQHF.

This clone was recorded only once. The rearrangement uses TRBV18 and TRBJ1-5; D is undetermined. Germline V gene lookup returns CDR1 KGHSH and CDR2 LQKENI. Deletions cut 1 base from V and 3 bases from J, with 7 bases between. This CDR3 region has 14 residues. The CDR3 spells CASSPRASNQPQHF. The CDR3 coding sequence is TGTGCCAGCTCACCACGGGCCTCCAATCAGCCCCAGCATTTT.

CDR3: CASSLNHGSGSSSQRYNEQFF. CDR3 in DNA: TGCGCCAGCAGCCTGAATCATGGTAGCGGGAGTAGTTCGCAGCGATACAATGAGCAGTTCTTC. V usage is TRBV5-1 and J usage is TRBJ2-1; 9 bases fit TRBD2. Germline V CDR1 and CDR2: SGHRS, YFSETQ. V trimming: 4 bases; J trimming: 4 bases; junction bases outside the gene matches: 24. The CDR3 sequence is 21 residues long. Full variable domain (outside the CDR3, taken from reference TRBV5-1 and TRBJ2-1): KAGVTQTPRYLIKTRGQQVTLSCSPISGHRSVSWYQQTPGQGLQFLFEYFSETQRNKGNFPGRFSGRQFSNSRSEMNVSTLELGDSALYLCASSLNHGSGSSSQRYNEQFFGPGTRLTVL.

The chain uses TRBV6-1 and TRBJ1-1, with a tentative D call TRBD1 (6 bases). Germline assignment: CDR1 MNHNS and CDR2 SASEGT. The CDR3 consists of 13 residues. The V end was cut by 8 bases, the J end by 5 bases, with 15 bases between. The CDR3 protein is CASVPGGRTEAFF. In nucleotides, the CDR3 is TGTGCCAGCGTACCGGGGGGCCGGACTGAAGCTTTCTTT.

This clone was picked up a small number of times. This chain links TRBV19 with TRBJ1-4; unclear D gene. Germline-derived CDR1 and CDR2 are LNHDA and SQIVND (reference sequence). The CDR3 loop spans 13 amino acids. V was clipped by 4 bases and J by 0 bases, with 3 bases between them. CDR3 nucleotides: TGTGCCAGTAGTACAGCAACTAATGAAAAACTGTTTTTT. Amino acid sequence: CASSTATNEKLFF.